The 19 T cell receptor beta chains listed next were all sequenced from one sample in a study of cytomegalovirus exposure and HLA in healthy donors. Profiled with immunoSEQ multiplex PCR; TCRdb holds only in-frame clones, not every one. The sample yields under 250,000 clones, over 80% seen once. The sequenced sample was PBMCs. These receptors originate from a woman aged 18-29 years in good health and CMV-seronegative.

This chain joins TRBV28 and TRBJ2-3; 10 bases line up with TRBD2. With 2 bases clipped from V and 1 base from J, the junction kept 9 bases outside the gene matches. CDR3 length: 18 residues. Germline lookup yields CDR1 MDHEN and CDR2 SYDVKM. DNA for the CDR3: TGTGCCAGCAGTTTAGACGAACTAGCGGGGAGGGGCACAGATACGCAGTATTTT. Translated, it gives CASSLDELAGRGTDTQYF.

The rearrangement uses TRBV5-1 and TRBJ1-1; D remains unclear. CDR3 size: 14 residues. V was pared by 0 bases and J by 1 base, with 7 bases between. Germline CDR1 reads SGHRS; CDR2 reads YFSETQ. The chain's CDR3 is CASSLDHANTEAFF. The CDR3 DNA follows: TGCGCCAGCAGCTTGGATCATGCGAACACTGAAGCTTTCTTT.

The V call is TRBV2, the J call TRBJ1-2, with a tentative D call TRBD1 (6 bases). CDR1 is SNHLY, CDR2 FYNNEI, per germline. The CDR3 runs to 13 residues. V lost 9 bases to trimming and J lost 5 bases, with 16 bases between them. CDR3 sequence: CARAEGVDYGYTF. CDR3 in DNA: TGTGCCAGGGCAGAGGGGGTTGATTATGGCTACACCTTC.

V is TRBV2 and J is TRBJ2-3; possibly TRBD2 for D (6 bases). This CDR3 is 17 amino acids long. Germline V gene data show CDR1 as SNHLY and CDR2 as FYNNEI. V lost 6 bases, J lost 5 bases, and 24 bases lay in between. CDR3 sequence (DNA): TGTGCCAGCAGAAGCTCCCGGGTCTGGAGGGATCAAGATACGCAGTATTTT. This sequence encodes CASRSSRVWRDQDTQYF.

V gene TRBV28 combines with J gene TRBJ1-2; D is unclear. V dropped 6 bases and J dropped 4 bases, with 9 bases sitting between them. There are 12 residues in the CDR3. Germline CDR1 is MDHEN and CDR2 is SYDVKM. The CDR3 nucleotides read TGTGCCAGCAGCCAAGTCTCCTATGGCTACACCTTC. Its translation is CASSQVSYGYTF.

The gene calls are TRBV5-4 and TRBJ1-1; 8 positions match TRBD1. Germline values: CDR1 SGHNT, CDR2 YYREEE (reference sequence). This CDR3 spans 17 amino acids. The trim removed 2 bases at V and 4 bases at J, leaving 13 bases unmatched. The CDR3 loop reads CASSFVTGTGTTTEAFF. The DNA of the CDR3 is TGTGCCAGCAGCTTCGTTACCGGGACAGGCACGACCACTGAAGCTTTCTTT.

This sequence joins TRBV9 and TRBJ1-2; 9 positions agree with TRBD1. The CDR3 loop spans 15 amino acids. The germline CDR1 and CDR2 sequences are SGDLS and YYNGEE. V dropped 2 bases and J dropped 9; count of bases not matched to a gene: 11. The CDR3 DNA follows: TGTGCCAGCAGCGTTTACAGGGGGCTACTGTATAGCTACACCTTC. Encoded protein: CASSVYRGLLYSYTF. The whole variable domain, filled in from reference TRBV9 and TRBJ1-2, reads DSGVTQTPKHLITATGQRVTLRCSPRSGDLSVYWYQQSLDQGLQFLIQYYNGEERAKGNILERFSAQQFPDLHSELNLSSLELGDSALYFCASSVYRGLLYSYTFGSGTRLTVV.

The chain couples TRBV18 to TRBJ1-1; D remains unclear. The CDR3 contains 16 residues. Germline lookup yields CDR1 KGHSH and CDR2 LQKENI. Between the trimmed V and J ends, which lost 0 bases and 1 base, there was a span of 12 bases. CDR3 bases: TGTGCCAGCTCACCACCGGAGGGCCTCGCGAACACTGAAGCTTTCTTT. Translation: CASSPPEGLANTEAFF.

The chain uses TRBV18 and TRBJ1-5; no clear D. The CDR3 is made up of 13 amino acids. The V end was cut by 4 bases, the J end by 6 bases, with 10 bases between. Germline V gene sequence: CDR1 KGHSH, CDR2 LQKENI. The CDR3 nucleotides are TGTGCCAGCTCACTAAGGGAGATTCAGCCCCAGCATTTT. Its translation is CASSLREIQPQHF.

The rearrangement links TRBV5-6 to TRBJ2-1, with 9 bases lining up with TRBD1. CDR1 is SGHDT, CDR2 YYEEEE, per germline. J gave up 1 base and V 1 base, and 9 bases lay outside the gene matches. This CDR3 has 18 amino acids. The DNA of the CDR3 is TGTGCCAGCAGCTTGTTACTCAAACAGGGGGCATCCTACAATGAGCAGTTCTTC. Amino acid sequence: CASSLLLKQGASYNEQFF.

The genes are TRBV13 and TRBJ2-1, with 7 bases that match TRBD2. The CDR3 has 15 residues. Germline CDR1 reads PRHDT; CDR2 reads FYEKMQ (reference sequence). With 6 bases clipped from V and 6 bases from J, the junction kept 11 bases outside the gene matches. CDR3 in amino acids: CASSFTGTTGNEQFF. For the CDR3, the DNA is TGTGCCAGCAGTTTTACCGGGACTACCGGCAATGAGCAGTTCTTC. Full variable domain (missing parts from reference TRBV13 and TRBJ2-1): AAGVIQSPRHLIKEKRETATLKCYPIPRHDTVYWYQQGPGQDPQFLISFYEKMQSDKGSIPDRFSAQQFSDYHSELNMSSLELGDSALYFCASSFTGTTGNEQFFGPGTRLTVL.

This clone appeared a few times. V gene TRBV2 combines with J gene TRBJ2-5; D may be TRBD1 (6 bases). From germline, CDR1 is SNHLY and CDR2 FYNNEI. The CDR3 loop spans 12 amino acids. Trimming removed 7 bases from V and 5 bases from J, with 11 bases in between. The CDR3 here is CASKQGSETQYF. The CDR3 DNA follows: TGTGCCAGCAAGCAGGGGTCGGAGACCCAGTACTTC.

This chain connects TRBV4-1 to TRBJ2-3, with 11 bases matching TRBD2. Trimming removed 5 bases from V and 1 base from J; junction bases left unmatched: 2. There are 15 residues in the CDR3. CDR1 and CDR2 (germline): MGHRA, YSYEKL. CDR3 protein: CASSALAGGTDTQYF. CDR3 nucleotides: TGCGCCAGCAGCGCACTAGCGGGGGGCACAGATACGCAGTATTTT.

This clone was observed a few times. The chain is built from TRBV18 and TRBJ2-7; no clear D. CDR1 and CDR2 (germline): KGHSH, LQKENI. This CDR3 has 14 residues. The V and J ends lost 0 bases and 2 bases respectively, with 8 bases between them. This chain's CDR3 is CASSPPAPAYEQYF. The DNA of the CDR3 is TGTGCCAGCTCACCACCGGCACCTGCCTACGAGCAGTACTTC.

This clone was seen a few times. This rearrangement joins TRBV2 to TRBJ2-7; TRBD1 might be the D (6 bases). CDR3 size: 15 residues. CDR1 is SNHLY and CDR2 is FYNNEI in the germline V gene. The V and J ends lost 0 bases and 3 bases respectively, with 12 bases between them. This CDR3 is CASSEAGTNYYEQYF. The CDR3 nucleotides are TGTGCCAGCAGTGAAGCCGGGACAAACTACTACGAGCAGTACTTC.

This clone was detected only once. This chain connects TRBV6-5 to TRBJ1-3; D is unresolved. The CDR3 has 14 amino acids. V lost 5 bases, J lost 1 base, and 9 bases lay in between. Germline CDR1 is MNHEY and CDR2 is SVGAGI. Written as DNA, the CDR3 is TGTGCCAGCAGTATGTCCCGTTCTGGAAACACCATATATTTT. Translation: CASSMSRSGNTIYF.

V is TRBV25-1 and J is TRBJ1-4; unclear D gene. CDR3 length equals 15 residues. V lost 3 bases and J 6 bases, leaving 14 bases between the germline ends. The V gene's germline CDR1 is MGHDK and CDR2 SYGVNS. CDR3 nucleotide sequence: TGTGCCAGCAGTGACCCGGGTCGGGGATATGAAAAACTGTTTTTT. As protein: CASSDPGRGYEKLFF. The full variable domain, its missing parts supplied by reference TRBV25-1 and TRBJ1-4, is EADIYQTPRYLVIGTGKKITLECSQTMGHDKMYWYQQDPGMELHLIHYSYGVNSTEKGDLSSESTVSRIRTEHFPLTLESARPSHTSQYLCASSDPGRGYEKLFFGSGTQLSVL.

As DNA, the CDR3 is TGCGCCAGTCCGGGACAGGGGAGGTACGAGCAGTACTTC. This gives the protein CASPGQGRYEQYF. The chain combines TRBV5-1 with TRBJ2-7; 10 positions match TRBD1. CDR1 and CDR2 from the germline V gene are SGHRS and YFSETQ. The CDR3 runs 13 residues. With V trimmed by 8 bases and J by 4 bases, 6 bases remained unmatched.

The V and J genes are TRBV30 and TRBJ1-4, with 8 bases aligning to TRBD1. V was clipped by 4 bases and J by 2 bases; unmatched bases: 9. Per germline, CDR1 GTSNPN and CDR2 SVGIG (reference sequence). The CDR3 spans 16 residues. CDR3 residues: CAWTGRGLRTNEKLFF. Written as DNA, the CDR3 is TGTGCCTGGACCGGCAGGGGGCTTCGGACTAATGAAAAACTGTTTTTT.